Shown below are 5 T cell receptor beta chains from a single sample sequenced in a study of blood T cell repertoires in COVID-19. Repertoires were generated with immunoSEQ multiplex PCR, while TCRdb's copy carries only in-frame clones and drops some. The top ten clones hold about 40% of a sample with approximately 110,000 clones, approximately 81% of them seen once. Sequencing was done on a sample of peripheral blood. The receptors come from an older man with acute or convalescent COVID-19.

In its sample, this clone was seen many times. The chain joins TRBV27 to TRBJ1-6; 7 bases are a match to TRBD1. The V gene end was trimmed by 4 bases and the J gene end by 1 base; junction bases not matched to a gene: 4. The CDR3 has 16 amino acids. Looked up from germline, CDR1 is MNHEY and CDR2 is SMNVEV (reference sequence). The CDR3 DNA reads TGTGCCAGCAGTTCACAGGGGACGTCCTATAATTCACCCCTCCACTTT. Protein product: CASSSQGTSYNSPLHF.

The chain recombines TRBV4-1 with TRBJ2-1; TRBD2 matches 11 bases. Germline trimming cut 2 bases from V and 0 bases from J; bases unmatched to any gene: 12. Germline V lookup: CDR1 MGHRA, CDR2 YSYEKL. The CDR3 is 20 amino acids. The DNA of the CDR3 is TGCGCCAGCAGCCAAATTGCGGGACTAGCGGTAACAAGCTCCTACAATGAGCAGTTCTTC. This translates into CASSQIAGLAVTSSYNEQFF.

The chain links TRBV24-1 to TRBJ2-2; D is undetermined. The V and J ends lost 0 bases and 6 bases respectively, with 4 bases between them. CDR1 is KGHDR, CDR2 SFDVKD, per germline. The CDR3 totals 13 residues. The CDR3 DNA reads as TGTGCCACCAGTGATTTGCTTCCCGGGGAGCTGTTTTTT. Translating gives CATSDLLPGELFF.

This sequence joins TRBV7-2 and TRBJ1-1, with D possibly matching TRBD1 (5 bases). The V end was cut by 3 bases, the J end by 4 bases, with 15 bases between. CDR3 size: 15 residues. CDR1 is SGHTA, CDR2 FQGNSA, per germline. The CDR3 region has the DNA TGTGCCAGCAGCTTCCGCAGGGTAGGAAGCACTGAAGCTTTCTTT. It yields the protein CASSFRRVGSTEAFF.

The J gene is TRBJ2-2, the V gene TRBV5-1; D unclear. The CDR3 is made up of 17 amino acids. Germline CDR1 and CDR2: SGHRS and YFSETQ. With 0 bases removed from V and 1 base from J, the gap between germline ends came to 13 bases. This chain's CDR3 is CASSLVAQLMNTGELFF. CDR3 nucleotide sequence: TGCGCCAGCAGCTTGGTCGCACAGCTAATGAACACCGGGGAGCTGTTTTTT.